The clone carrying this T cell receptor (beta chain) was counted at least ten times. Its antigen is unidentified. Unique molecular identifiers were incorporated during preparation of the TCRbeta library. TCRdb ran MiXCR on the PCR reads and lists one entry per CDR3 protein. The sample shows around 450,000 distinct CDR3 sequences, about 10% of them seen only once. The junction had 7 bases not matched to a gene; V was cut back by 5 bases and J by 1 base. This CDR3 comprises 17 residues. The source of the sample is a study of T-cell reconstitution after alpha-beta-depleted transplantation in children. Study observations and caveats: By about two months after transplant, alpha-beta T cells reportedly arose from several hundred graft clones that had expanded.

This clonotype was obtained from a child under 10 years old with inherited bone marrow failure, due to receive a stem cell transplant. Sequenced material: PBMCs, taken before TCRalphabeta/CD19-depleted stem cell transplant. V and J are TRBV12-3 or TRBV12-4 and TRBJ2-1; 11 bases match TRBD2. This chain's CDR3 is CASSPTTSGSSYNEQFF. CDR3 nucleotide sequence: TGTGCCAGCAGTCCGACTACTAGCGGGAGTTCCTACAATGAGCAGTTCTTC.